This passage covers 10 T cell receptor beta chains from one sample sequenced in a study of cytomegalovirus exposure and HLA in healthy donors. PCR amplification relied on 60 Vbeta primers (plus 13 Jbeta primers). Method: immunoSEQ multiplex PCR; TCRdb's copy keeps in-frame clones and lacks some. This table has about 82,000 clones, over 55% appearing once. The sequencing input was PBMCs. These TCRs come from a woman aged 45-59 years in good health and CMV-seropositive.

The chain combines TRBV27 with TRBJ2-2; D gene uncertain. V dropped 2 bases and J dropped 6 bases, with 10 bases sitting between them. This CDR3 comprises 14 residues. The germline V gene has CDR1 MNHEY and CDR2 SMNVEV (reference sequence). CDR3 region: CASSLTWSAGELFF. Here the CDR3 DNA reads TGTGCCAGCAGTTTAACTTGGTCTGCCGGGGAGCTGTTTTTT.

The V gene is TRBV13, the J gene TRBJ2-5, with TRBD2 identical over 13 bases. Per germline, CDR1 PRHDT and CDR2 FYEKMQ (reference sequence). V was pared by 5 bases and J by 5 bases, with 8 bases of the junction left unmatched. The CDR3 length is 16 residues. CDR3 DNA: TGTGCCAGCAGCATCAGGACTAGCGGGGGCGAGGAGACCCAGTACTTC. Translation: CASSIRTSGGEETQYF.

The rearrangement joins TRBV7-3 to TRBJ2-1, with 9 bases lining up with TRBD2. Germline loops: CDR1 SGHTA, CDR2 FQGTGA. This CDR3 has 15 residues. V shed 5 bases and J 8 bases; nucleotides not matched to a gene: 10. The CDR3 is CASSLIAGARDEQFF. The CDR3 DNA sequence: TGTGCCAGCAGCCTAATAGCGGGGGCTCGCGATGAGCAGTTCTTC.

This chain uses TRBV15 with TRBJ1-1; D is undetermined. V lost 1 base and J 4 bases, leaving 7 bases between the germline ends. The CDR3 spans 13 residues. In germline, CDR1 is LNHNV, CDR2 YYDKDF (reference sequence). This CDR3 reads CATSRGTSTEAFF. The CDR3 nucleotides read TGTGCCACCAGCAGAGGAACTAGCACTGAAGCTTTCTTT.

The chain recombines TRBV5-1 with TRBJ2-7, with no clear D. CDR3 length equals 15 residues. Germline CDR1 SGHRS, CDR2 YFSETQ. V lost 1 base and J lost 2, with 13 bases in between. The CDR3: CASSLTRRQAYEQYF. The CDR3 bases are TGCGCCAGCAGCTTGACACGCAGGCAGGCCTACGAGCAGTACTTC.

V is TRBV30 and J is TRBJ1-2; tentative D call: TRBD1 (6 bases). The CDR3 length is 16 residues. Germline assignment: CDR1 GTSNPN and CDR2 SVGIG (reference sequence). V lost 3 bases and J 0 bases, leaving 17 bases between the germline ends. DNA of the CDR3: TGTGCCTGGAGGGTTACCCAGGGGTTCGCTAACTATGGCTACACCTTC. Translated: CAWRVTQGFANYGYTF.

This chain uses TRBV23-1 with TRBJ1-2, with D possibly TRBD1 on 5 matching bases. TRBV23-1 is noted as an ORF with a role that remains uncertain. The V end was cut by 6 bases, the J end by 2 bases, with 13 bases between. This CDR3 has 14 amino acids. For the CDR3, the DNA is TGCGCCAGCAGGGAAGGTCGACAGAACTATGGCTACACCTTC. Protein sequence: CASREGRQNYGYTF.

This chain links TRBV19 with TRBJ2-1; tentative D call: TRBD1 (6 bases). The CDR3 is 13 amino acids. The V end lost 4 bases, the J end lost 9 bases, and 13 bases lay between the germline ends. Looked up from germline, CDR1 is LNHDA and CDR2 is SQIVND (reference sequence). The CDR3 reads CASSRGRRGEQFF. Here the CDR3 DNA reads TGTGCCAGTAGTAGGGGGCGTCGAGGTGAGCAGTTCTTC.

The J gene is TRBJ2-1, the V gene TRBV28; D remains ambiguous. This CDR3 comprises 11 residues. V was shortened by 7 bases and J by 9 bases, with 10 bases between the two germline ends. Germline V gene data show CDR1 as MDHEN and CDR2 as SYDVKM. CDR3 coding DNA: TGTGCCAGCACCCAGGTCGGTGAGCAGTTCTTC. Translation: CASTQVGEQFF.

This clone was picked up a small number of times. The chain recombines TRBV28 with TRBJ1-1; D is uncertain. The CDR3 contains 15 residues. CDR1 MDHEN and CDR2 SYDVKM come from the germline V gene. The V and J ends lost 5 bases and 0 bases respectively, with 13 bases between them. CDR3 residues: CASSRETGMNTEAFF. CDR3 DNA: TGTGCCAGCAGTCGGGAGACGGGTATGAACACTGAAGCTTTCTTT.